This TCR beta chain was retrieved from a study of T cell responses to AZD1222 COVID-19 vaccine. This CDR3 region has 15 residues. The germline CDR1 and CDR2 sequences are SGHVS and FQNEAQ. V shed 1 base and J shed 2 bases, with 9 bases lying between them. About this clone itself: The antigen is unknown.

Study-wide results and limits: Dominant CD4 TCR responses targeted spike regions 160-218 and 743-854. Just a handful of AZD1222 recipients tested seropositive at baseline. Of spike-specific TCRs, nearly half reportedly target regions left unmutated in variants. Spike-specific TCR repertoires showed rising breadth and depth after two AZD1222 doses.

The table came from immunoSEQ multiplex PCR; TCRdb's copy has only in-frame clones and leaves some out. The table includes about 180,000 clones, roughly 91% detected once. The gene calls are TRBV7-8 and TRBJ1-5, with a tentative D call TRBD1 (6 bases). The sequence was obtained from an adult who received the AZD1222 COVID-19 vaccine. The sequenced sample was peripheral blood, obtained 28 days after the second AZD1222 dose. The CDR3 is CASSLEGGRNQPQHF. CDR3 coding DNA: TGTGCCAGCAGCTTAGAGGGGGGACGCAATCAGCCCCAGCATTTT.